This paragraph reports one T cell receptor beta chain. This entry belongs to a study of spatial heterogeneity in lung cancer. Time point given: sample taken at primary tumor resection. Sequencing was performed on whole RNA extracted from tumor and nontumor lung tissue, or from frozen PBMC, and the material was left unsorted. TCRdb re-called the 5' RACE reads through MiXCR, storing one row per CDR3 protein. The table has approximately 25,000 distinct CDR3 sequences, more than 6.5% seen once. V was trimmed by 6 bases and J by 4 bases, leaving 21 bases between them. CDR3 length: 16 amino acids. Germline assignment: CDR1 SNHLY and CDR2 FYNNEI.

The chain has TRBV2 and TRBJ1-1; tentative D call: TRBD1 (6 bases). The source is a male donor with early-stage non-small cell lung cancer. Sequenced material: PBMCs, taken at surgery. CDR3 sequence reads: CASSPPRGGLPTEAFF. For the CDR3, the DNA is TGTGCCAGCAGCCCCCCTAGGGGGGGGCTTCCCACTGAAGCTTTCTTT.